This T cell receptor (beta chain) appears in the sequencing data of a study of T cells in Graves' hyperthyroidism and ophthalmopathy. Trimming stripped 8 bases from V and 0 bases from J, with 9 bases between. CDR3 size: 13 residues. CDR1 and CDR2 (germline): MNHNS, SASEGT. Authors of the study amplified TCR beta CDR3 regions from RNA transcripts. In the first-round RT-PCR of the TCR CDR3, the HTBI primer set was used. TCRdb reprocessed the multiplex PCR reads with MiXCR, giving one entry per CDR3 protein. This repertoire shows approximately 400,000 distinct CDR3 sequences, roughly 15% found once; its top ten account for around a fifth.

The clonotype comes from a woman aged 25-40 years with Graves' ophthalmopathy. This chain uses TRBV6-1 with TRBJ2-3; D may be TRBD2 (5 bases). Specimen: blood. The CDR3 DNA reads as TGTGCCAGCGAGGGTAGAAGCACAGATACGCAGTATTTT. Translation gives CASEGRSTDTQYF.